The sequence of this TCR beta chain was determined in a study of blood T cell repertoires in COVID-19. As for the study in general: COVID-19 samples from acute and convalescent phases originated in the United States, Italy and Spain.

The germline V and J ends were trimmed by 0 bases and 2 bases, with 8 bases remaining between them. This CDR3 is built from 14 residues. Germline V gene data show CDR1 as GTSNPN and CDR2 as SVGIG (reference sequence). Generated by immunoSEQ multiplex PCR, the TCRdb table keeps only in-frame clones and is missing some. The sample shows approximately 240,000 clones, 75% to 90% of them seen only once. The specimen sequenced was PBMCs or T cells enriched from blood (not recorded which). V is TRBV30 and J is TRBJ1-5; D not resolved. The origin of this receptor is a woman in her 30s with acute COVID-19. Here the CDR3 DNA reads TGTGCCTGGAGTGTTTTCGGGGGCAATCAGCCCCAGCATTTT. Amino acid sequence: CAWSVFGGNQPQHF.